This T cell receptor (beta chain) was captured in a study of shared clonotypes between healthy human individuals (dated by TCRdb to 2018 to 2020). Regarding the research as a whole: The cohort comprised a couple of women and three men aged 18 to 49 years. Each donor's leukapheresis produced roughly between roughly 0.9 and 8.9 billion PBMCs. For each donor, three plates each were used for CD4 naive and CD4 memory, two plates were used for CD8 naive, and one plate was used for CD8 memory. To increase sequencing depth and limit assay-specific biases, different laboratories used diverse techniques to prepare libraries and sequence TCR repertoires. To estimate repertoire size and how much clonotype sharing occurs between individuals, the study deeply sequenced the blood TCR repertoires of about five healthy adults. Overall study outcomes, separate from this receptor: Pairwise subsampling led to the expectation that sequencing depth would affect the degree of clonotype sharing among donors. Incomplete sequencing was indicated by rarefaction of sorted-subset datasets, despite the large sequencing depth. The genetic and exposure-history diversity represented was limited by the small number of donors. When four donors were compared, the shared fraction of clonotypes was about 5.4% for naive CD4, about 4% for naive CD8, 2% to 2.5% for memory CD4, and roughly 0.43% for memory CD8. Sampling was limited to blood, and TCR repertoires in tissue likely differ from TCR repertoires in blood. Clonotypes shared by all four sorted-subset donors showed higher generation probabilities than non-shared clonotypes. Naive subsets generally had larger estimated clonotype richness than memory subsets did.

TCR CDR3 regions were amplified from genomic DNA by multiplex PCR using the deep immunoSEQ assay. Genomic DNA extracted from each cell subset was distributed evenly over all wells of several immunoSEQ 96-well plates, and each plate served as one replicate. For sorted subsets, around 200 ng genomic DNA, equal to tens of thousands of T cell genomes, was loaded into each replicate PCR. Purified libraries were quantified with a Qubit 3.0 fluorometer, sized on a Bioanalyzer 2100, and re-quantified with the KAPA Library Quantification kit. Every immunoSEQ 96-well plate was sequenced on a separate single-read 150-cycle Illumina NextSeq 550 flow cell. The paper's data handling went like this. Because the immunoSEQ output included only junctional sequences and no quality scores, the filtering could not be the same as the filtering used for full-length reads. To assign V/J genes and CDR3, sequences were annotated using PyIR, a Python wrapper for IgBLAST v1.9, with IMGT germline references. Reads were filtered out if the reads had weak V/J assignments (E-value above 1e-6), no CDR3, stop codons, out-of-frame junctions, or ambiguous translated residues. A V3J clonotype was defined by an identical inferred V gene, J gene, and CDR3 amino acid sequence. Percentage overlap between repertoires was calculated by dividing the number of shared unique clonotypes by the size of the smaller repertoire. RTK rarefaction, the Chao1 estimator, and Recon v2.1 estimates of unobserved clonotypes were used to assess repertoire richness. Generation probabilities were computed with OLGA for all TCRbeta clonotypes obtained by the gDNA method from four donors. Drawn from immuneACCESS, this table holds only the in-frame rearrangements with V and J called that TCRdb kept. Clones are partly lost; checked studies trace under half to an unresolved V gene and leave the rest unexplained. The V and J calls and the clone size are those of that table, but D and trimming were determined from the DNA. The sample yields approximately 95,000 clones; under 70% were counted once. In total, the top ten clones hold over 35% of the sample.

Donors were healthy HIV-negative adults with no recently reported acute infections or vaccinations. Every donor was a Caucasian adult living in Nashville, Tennessee, USA. CD8 memory samples consisted of magnetically selected CD45RO+ cells combined with CCR7-negative CD45RA+ effector memory (TemRA) cells. Blood was collected by leukapheresis, and PBMCs were isolated by Ficoll-Histopaque density gradient centrifugation and then cryopreserved in liquid nitrogen vapor phase. Analytical flow cytometry was used to check the purity and quantity of every magnetically sorted T cell population. From each sorted fraction, genomic DNA was isolated and quantified by UV absorbance on a Nanodrop 2000c. Reading the germline V gene gives CDR1 SGHDT and CDR2 YYEEEE. There are 16 amino acids in the CDR3, from cysteine to phenylalanine inclusive. CDR3 DNA only is kept here, 48 bases in frame from base 1. Trimming takes 3 bases from V and 0 bases from J, and the germline ends sit 16 bases apart.

Comment on this clone: There is no known antigen for this receptor. Within one base of it there is no much larger clone, and no base qualities were kept.

The source of this sequence is a man younger than 40 in good health. The sequenced material came from memory CD8+ T cells sorted from blood. This specimen's cell subset or site label, interpreted: CD45RO+ cells pooled with CCR7-negative TemRA cells. Recombination joined TRBV5-6 with TRBJ2-7; the D segment could be TRBD1, given 6 matching bases. CDR3 reads: CASSSNTGFLSYEQYF. The sequence in DNA is TGTGCCAGCAGCTCTAATACAGGGTTCCTCTCCTACGAGCAGTACTTC.